The 30 T cell receptor beta chains below all came from one sample that was sequenced in a study of blood T cell repertoires in COVID-19. Generated by immunoSEQ multiplex PCR, the TCRdb table keeps only in-frame clones and is missing some. The sample lists just over 150,000 clones, 75% to 85% seen once, with approximately 0.5% in the top ten. Sequencing was performed on peripheral blood. The receptor source for this set is a man in his 60s with acute or convalescent COVID-19.

The chain couples TRBV5-8 to TRBJ1-5, with 8 bases lining up with TRBD1. The germline gives CDR1 SGHTS, CDR2 YDEGEE. CDR3 size: 14 residues. V was clipped by 4 bases and J by 4 bases; unmatched bases: 4. DNA of the CDR3: TGTGCCAGCAGCACAGGGGGGTGGAATCAGCCCCAGCATTTT. Protein product: CASSTGGWNQPQHF.

This clone came up a few times. V usage is TRBV5-1 and J usage is TRBJ1-2; D is perhaps TRBD1 (6 bases). This CDR3 has 15 residues. V lost 4 bases and J 2 bases, leaving 15 bases between the germline ends. Germline lookup yields CDR1 SGHRS and CDR2 YFSETQ. CDR3 loop: CASSEGGQTNYGYTF. Written as DNA, the CDR3 is TGCGCCAGCAGCGAGGGTGGACAGACCAACTATGGCTACACCTTC.

This chain joins TRBV19 and TRBJ1-5; D call uncertain. This CDR3 is 14 amino acids long. The V gene lost 7 bases and the J gene lost 3 bases, with 13 bases spanning the gap. Germline CDR1 is LNHDA and CDR2 is SQIVND (reference sequence). The CDR3 DNA sequence: TGTGCCAGTACCGAACTAGGTCTCAATCAGCCCCAGCATTTT. Encoded protein: CASTELGLNQPQHF. Full variable domain (remainder filled in from reference TRBV19 and TRBJ1-5): DGGITQSPKYLFRKEGQNVTLSCEQNLNHDAMYWYRQDPGQGLRLIYYSQIVNDFQKGDIAEGYSVSREKKESFPLTVTSAQKNPTAFYLCASTELGLNQPQHFGDGTRLSIL.

V gene TRBV30 combines with J gene TRBJ1-4, with D maybe TRBD1 (5 bases). The V and J ends lost 5 bases and 3 bases respectively, with 13 bases between them. Germline CDR1 GTSNPN, CDR2 SVGIG (reference sequence). This CDR3 has 14 residues. The CDR3 nucleotides read TGTGCCTGGTCTCGGGGGTTTCCTAATGAAAAACTGTTTTTT. Translating gives CAWSRGFPNEKLFF.

This clone was counted between two and nine times. It is likely a read error, because the conserved phenylalanine at the end of the CDR3 is missing. The limits of the CDR3 on the DNA are not certain, so only TCRdb's listed CDR3 is given. V is TRBV3-1 (or the pseudogene TRBV3-2) and J is TRBJ1-2; TRBD1, the table's D call, lacks a check against the DNA. The germline V gene has CDR1 LGHDT and CDR2 YNNKEL (reference sequence). The CDR3 is 8 residues long, ends included. CDR3 loop: CASSPTAP.

This chain uses TRBV18 with TRBJ1-5; 10 nucleotides align to TRBD1. Unmatched junction bases numbered 4, after V lost 6 bases and J lost 5 bases. Germline V lookup: CDR1 KGHSH, CDR2 LQKENI. This CDR3 has 14 amino acids. The CDR3 reads CASSGTGDHQPQHF. CDR3 nucleotide sequence: TGTGCCAGCTCCGGGACAGGGGACCATCAGCCCCAGCATTTT.

V usage is TRBV9 and J usage is TRBJ2-1, with TRBD2 matching 10 bases. V lost 4 bases and J lost 2; bases outside the gene matches: 3. The CDR3 spans 15 residues. Germline CDR1 reads SGDLS; CDR2 reads YYNGEE. The CDR3 DNA sequence: TGTGCCAGCAGCTTCGGACTAGCGGCCTACAATGAGCAGTTCTTC. It codes for CASSFGLAAYNEQFF.

CDR3 bases: TGTGCCAGTAGTATGTCCCAGGGACAGGGATCCTACGAGCAGTACTTC. It is translated as CASSMSQGQGSYEQYF. The rearrangement links TRBV19 to TRBJ2-7; 9 nucleotides match TRBD1. Unmatched junction bases numbered 7, after V lost 3 bases and J lost 1 base. The V gene's germline CDR1 is LNHDA and CDR2 SQIVND (reference sequence). The CDR3 covers 16 residues.

The rearrangement joins TRBV6-1 to TRBJ2-1; 10 positions agree with TRBD2. Germline V lookup: CDR1 MNHNS, CDR2 SASEGT. With V trimmed by 0 bases and J by 10 bases, 9 bases remained unmatched. CDR3 length: 16 amino acids. The CDR3 loop is CASSEALLAGSREQFF. As DNA, the CDR3 is TGTGCCAGCAGTGAAGCGTTACTAGCGGGGAGTAGGGAGCAGTTCTTC.

Here the CDR3 reads CASSILLAGSGTDTQYF. Written as DNA, the CDR3 is TGTGCCAGCAGCATCCTACTCGCAGGGTCCGGCACAGATACGCAGTATTTT. The chain uses TRBV5-4 and TRBJ2-3; weak D call: TRBD1 (5 bases). The germline V gene has CDR1 SGHNT and CDR2 YYREEE (reference sequence). This CDR3 is 17 amino acids long. Trimming pared 4 bases from V and 1 base from J, leaving 19 bases between.

V gene TRBV6-6 combines with J gene TRBJ1-3; 8 bases agree with TRBD1. Germline CDR1 reads MNHNY; CDR2 reads SVGAGI (reference sequence). After removal of 7 bases from V and 3 bases from J, the junction contained 8 bases not matched to a gene. CDR3 length: 15 residues. CDR3 nucleotides: TGTGCCAGCAATCAACAGGGGGTTGGTGGAAACACCATATATTTT. It specifies CASNQQGVGGNTIYF.

This chain uses TRBV7-2 with TRBJ1-6; 8 bases are a match to TRBD1. The CDR3 has 16 residues. Germline assignment: CDR1 SGHTA and CDR2 FQGNSA. Germline trimming cut 1 base from V and 10 bases from J; bases unmatched to any gene: 9. DNA for the CDR3: TGTGCCAGCAGCTTAGGGACAGGGATCCCCAACTCACCCCTCCACTTT. Protein: CASSLGTGIPNSPLHF.

For this clone: This sample includes further DNA sequences coding for the same CDR3. This chain's CDR3 is CASSPGGNSPLHF. The CDR3 coding sequence is TGTGCCAGCTCACCGGGGGGTAATTCACCCCTCCACTTT. This rearrangement joins TRBV18 to TRBJ1-6; TRBD1 might be the D (5 bases). Germline CDR1 reads KGHSH; CDR2 reads LQKENI. Trimming shortened V by 3 bases and J by 6 bases, and 6 bases separated the two germline ends. This CDR3 spans 13 amino acids.

The sample holds one count of this clone. CDR3 sequence reads: CASSLGTDTITDTQYF. The CDR3 nucleotides are TGCGCCAGCAGCTTGGGGACAGACACTATCACAGATACGCAGTATTTT. This rearrangement joins TRBV5-1 to TRBJ2-3; possible D gene TRBD1, 6 bases. V dropped 0 bases and J dropped 2 bases, with 13 bases sitting between them. Germline V gives CDR1 SGHRS, CDR2 YFSETQ. The CDR3 spans 16 residues.

The V and J genes are TRBV19 and TRBJ2-1, with 8 nucleotides matching TRBD2. V dropped 3 bases and J dropped 4; count of bases not matched to a gene: 8. CDR1 LNHDA and CDR2 SQIVND come from the germline V gene (reference sequence). The CDR3 has 16 residues. The CDR3 loop is CASSIQGLEGYNEQFF. CDR3 nucleotides: TGTGCCAGTAGTATTCAGGGACTAGAAGGGTACAATGAGCAGTTCTTC.

J is TRBJ1-5 and V is TRBV7-2; D is unresolved. CDR1 and CDR2 from the germline V gene are SGHTA and FQGNSA. V was cut by 1 base and J by 4 bases, with 5 bases left in between. This CDR3 has 13 residues. CDR3 in amino acids: CASSLDANQPQHF. The CDR3 DNA reads as TGTGCCAGCAGCTTAGACGCGAATCAGCCCCAGCATTTT.

V gene TRBV9 combines with J gene TRBJ1-3; D not certain. Germline-derived CDR1 and CDR2 are SGDLS and YYNGEE. The CDR3 consists of 14 residues. The ends were cut back, 3 bases at V and 0 bases at J, with 7 bases in the middle. CDR3 in amino acids: CASSGADSGNTIYF. DNA of the CDR3: TGTGCCAGCAGCGGGGCAGACTCTGGAAACACCATATATTTT.

The chain links TRBV7-2 to TRBJ2-1, with a tentative D call TRBD1 (6 bases). CDR3 length: 15 amino acids. CDR1 is SGHTA and CDR2 is FQGNSA in the germline V gene. V lost 5 bases and J 5 bases, leaving 16 bases between the germline ends. The CDR3 reads CASSLTRGQNNEQFF. The CDR3 DNA is TGTGCCAGCAGCCTCACCCGAGGACAGAACAATGAGCAGTTCTTC.

The J gene is TRBJ1-5, the V gene TRBV19; perhaps TRBD1 as D (6 bases). Per germline, CDR1 LNHDA and CDR2 SQIVND (reference sequence). The CDR3 is 15 amino acids. The germline V and J ends were trimmed by 7 bases and 0 bases, with 13 bases remaining between them. The CDR3 reads CASKDRRYSNQPQHF. CDR3 bases: TGTGCCAGTAAGGACAGACGTTATAGCAATCAGCCCCAGCATTTT.

The rearrangement uses TRBV7-9 and TRBJ1-6, with D unclear. The CDR3 is 15 amino acids. Germline CDR1 reads SEHNR; CDR2 reads FQNEAQ (reference sequence). Trimming shortened V by 2 bases and J by 6 bases, and 11 bases separated the two germline ends. This CDR3 is CASSLMGVGNSPLHF. CDR3 coding DNA: TGTGCCAGCAGCTTAATGGGAGTTGGTAATTCACCCCTCCACTTT.

CDR3 region: CASSESQTGELFF. CDR3 DNA: TGTGCCAGCAGTGAAAGTCAGACCGGGGAGCTGTTTTTT. The chain employs TRBV2 and TRBJ2-2; the D is unclear. This CDR3 contains 13 residues. The germline CDR1 and CDR2 sequences are SNHLY and FYNNEI. Trimming took 2 bases from V and 5 from J, leaving 6 bases between them.

The J gene is TRBJ1-2, the V gene TRBV6-5; the D is unclear. The CDR3 contains 13 residues. V gave up 4 bases and J gave up 2 bases, with 8 bases separating them. Germline V gives CDR1 MNHEY, CDR2 SVGAGI. CDR3: CASSSGPNYGYTF. The CDR3 DNA is TGTGCCAGCAGTTCCGGTCCCAACTATGGCTACACCTTC.

This clone was observed a few times. The CDR3 sequence: CSVNQGSSGANVLTF. The CDR3 bases are TGCAGCGTTAATCAGGGGAGCTCTGGGGCCAACGTCCTGACTTTC. This chain joins TRBV29-1 and TRBJ2-6; possible D gene TRBD1, 6 bases. The V end was cut by 5 bases, the J end by 0 bases, with 11 bases between. The CDR3 covers 15 residues. Germline assignment: CDR1 SQVTM and CDR2 ANQGSEA. The full variable domain, in which reference TRBV29-1 and TRBJ2-6 provide the parts outside the CDR3, is SAVISQKPSRDICQRGTSLTIQCQVDSQVTMMFWYRQQPGQSLTLIATANQGSEATYESGFVIDKFPISRPNLTFSTLTVSNMSPEDSSIYLCSVNQGSSGANVLTFGAGSRLTVL.

The chain recombines TRBV5-1 with TRBJ2-7; D gene ambiguous. V was clipped by 1 base and J by 0 bases, with 14 bases between them. The CDR3 is 16 residues long. Germline V lookup: CDR1 SGHRS, CDR2 YFSETQ. CDR3 loop: CASSLSLVVSSYEQYF. As DNA, the CDR3 is TGCGCCAGCAGCTTGAGCCTGGTAGTAAGCTCCTACGAGCAGTACTTC.

The chain combines TRBV24-1 with TRBJ2-1; 16 bases match TRBD2. Germline V gene lookup returns CDR1 KGHDR and CDR2 SFDVKD. The V and J ends lost 6 bases and 8 bases, in that order; junction bases with no gene match: 6. This CDR3 contains 16 residues. In DNA form, the CDR3 reads TGTGCCACCAGTCGTGGGACTAGCGGGGGGGGAGATGAGCAGTTCTTC. The encoded protein is CATSRGTSGGGDEQFF.

This clone has just a few counts. J is TRBJ2-3 and V is TRBV18; the D is unclear. V was shortened by 8 bases and J by 4 bases, with 10 bases between the two germline ends. Germline-derived CDR1 and CDR2 are KGHSH and LQKENI. The CDR3 totals 12 residues. CDR3 loop: CASRAESDTQYF. DNA for the CDR3: TGTGCCAGCCGCGCGGAGTCAGATACGCAGTATTTT.

The rearrangement links TRBV9 to TRBJ2-7; tentative D call: TRBD2 (5 bases). The CDR3 runs to 15 residues. CDR1 SGDLS and CDR2 YYNGEE come from the germline V gene. With 0 bases removed from V and 0 bases from J, the gap between germline ends came to 10 bases. The CDR3 here is CASSVGPSFSYEQYF. For the CDR3, the DNA is TGTGCCAGCAGCGTAGGTCCTAGCTTCTCCTACGAGCAGTACTTC.

The chain is built from TRBV6-2 or TRBV6-3 and TRBJ2-3; D ambiguous. V shed 4 bases and J shed 3 bases, with 8 bases lying between them. Germline V CDR1 and CDR2: MNHEY, SVGEGT. The CDR3 loop spans 13 amino acids. In nucleotides, the CDR3 is TGTGCCAGCAGTTTCCGGCGGACAGATACGCAGTATTTT. It yields the protein CASSFRRTDTQYF.

This sequence joins TRBV6-5 and TRBJ1-1, with TRBD1 matching over 8 bases. Germline trimming cut 4 bases from V and 4 bases from J; bases unmatched to any gene: 5. Germline V gene lookup returns CDR1 MNHEY and CDR2 SVGAGI. The CDR3 length is 14 residues. The DNA for the CDR3 is TGTGCCAGCAGTTCGGACAGGGCGGTCACTGAAGCTTTCTTT. This codes for CASSSDRAVTEAFF.

The chain uses TRBV21-1 and TRBJ2-7; TRBD2 is taken as the D call from the table, unchecked against the DNA. TRBV21-1 is flagged as a pseudogene. CDR3 size: 16 residues. The CDR3 bases are TGTGCCAGCAGCAAAAGGGATCTAGCGTTGGTATACGAGCAGTACTTC. Protein product: CASSKRDLALVYEQYF.